The sequence of this TCR beta chain was determined in a study of T cell clones after liver transplantation. As for the study in general: Post-transplant blood was tracked for graft-donor-reactive T cell clones identified in a pre-transplant mixed lymphocyte reaction. Samples came pre-transplant, pre-randomization before withdrawal, and post-randomization after withdrawal ended. Subjects received no induction therapy and standard immunosuppression until randomization at 12-24 months post-transplant.

The CDR3 extends over 13 amino acids. Germline CDR1 LNHDA, CDR2 SQIVND (reference sequence). V was clipped by 6 bases and J by 5 bases; unmatched bases: 2. TCRdb's copy holds only in-frame clones and misses some; the assay was immunoSEQ multiplex PCR. The sample yields 25,000 to 40,000 clones, approximately 96% seen once. The source was CD8+ T cells from blood, collected 12 months after liver transplant. This receptor was taken from a human patient who received a liver transplant. These T cells may partly come from the graft donor. This chain links TRBV19 with TRBJ2-7; 12 nucleotides agree with TRBD1. The DNA of the CDR3 is TGTGCCAGTAGGGGACAGGGGGCCGACGAGCAGTACTTC. This gives the protein CASRGQGADEQYF.